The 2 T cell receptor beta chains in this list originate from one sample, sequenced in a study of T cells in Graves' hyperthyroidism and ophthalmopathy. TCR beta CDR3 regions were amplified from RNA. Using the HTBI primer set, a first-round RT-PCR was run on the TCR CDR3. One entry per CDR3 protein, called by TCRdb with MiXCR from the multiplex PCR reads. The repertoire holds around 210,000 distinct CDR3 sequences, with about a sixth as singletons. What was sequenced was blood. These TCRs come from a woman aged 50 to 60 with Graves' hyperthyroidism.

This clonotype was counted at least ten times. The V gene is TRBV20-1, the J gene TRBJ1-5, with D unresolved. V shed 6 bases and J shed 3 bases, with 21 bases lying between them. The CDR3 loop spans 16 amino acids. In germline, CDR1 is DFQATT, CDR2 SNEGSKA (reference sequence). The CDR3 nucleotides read TGCAGTGCACAGTGGCCCAGCGGGTCTGTCAATCAGCCCCAGCATTTT. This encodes CSAQWPSGSVNQPQHF.

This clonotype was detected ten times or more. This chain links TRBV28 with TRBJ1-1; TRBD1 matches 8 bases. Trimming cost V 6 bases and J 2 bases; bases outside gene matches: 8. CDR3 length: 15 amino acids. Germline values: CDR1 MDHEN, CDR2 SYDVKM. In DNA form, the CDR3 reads TGTGCCAGCAGATCAGGGGGCGTTTACAACACTGAAGCTTTCTTT. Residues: CASRSGGVYNTEAFF.